These T cell receptor beta chains were read from a single sample in a study of blood T cell repertoires in COVID-19. Assay: immunoSEQ multiplex PCR; the TCRdb copy retains only in-frame clones and omits some. Of 150,000 to 200,000 clones in the sample, over 80% were seen once. The sample taken for sequencing was PBMCs or T cells enriched from blood (not recorded which). Receptor source: an older man who had been exposed to COVID-19. Both conserved end residues are part of each CDR3. The order of the fields is CDR3 protein, CDR3 DNA, V gene, J gene, clone size, D gene. D genes are given only for firm matches. For some rows the clone size is stated as once, few or many, or as a class when expanded; others skip it.

CDR3 protein: CAIRGSVTEAFF
CDR3 DNA: TGTGCCATACGGGGGTCGGTCACTGAAGCTTTCTTT
V gene: TRBV7-9
J gene: TRBJ1-1
clone size: .
D gene: .

CDR3 protein: CASSPRTGSIGAPLHF
CDR3 DNA: TGTGCCAGCAGCCCCCGGACAGGTAGCATTGGAGCGCCCCTCCACTTT
V gene: TRBV7-9
J gene: TRBJ1-6
clone size: .
D gene: TRBD1

CDR3 protein: CASSLGTDYEQYF
CDR3 DNA: TGTGCCAGCAGTTTAGGGACAGACTACGAGCAGTACTTC
V gene: TRBV27
J gene: TRBJ2-7
clone size: .
D gene: TRBD1

CDR3 protein: CASSQGFGGRGAEQYF
CDR3 DNA: TGTGCCAGCAGCCAAGGCTTCGGCGGGAGGGGAGCCGAGCAGTACTTC
V gene: TRBV3-1/TRBV3-2
J gene: TRBJ2-7
clone size: .
D gene: TRBD2

CDR3 protein: CASSPSRVSMDGYTF
CDR3 DNA: TGTGCCAGCAGCCCGTCCAGGGTCAGTATGGATGGCTACACCTTC
V gene: TRBV9
J gene: TRBJ1-2
clone size: .
D gene: .

CDR3 protein: CSASAPGGHRGNTIYF
CDR3 DNA: TGCAGTGCTAGTGCCCCCGGGGGGCATCGTGGAAACACCATATATTTT
V gene: TRBV20-1
J gene: TRBJ1-3
clone size: few
D gene: .

CDR3 protein: CASSHTVSGRYSGANVLTF
CDR3 DNA: TGTGCCAGCAGCCATACAGTATCTGGCAGATACTCTGGGGCCAACGTCCTGACTTTC
V gene: TRBV3-1/TRBV3-2
J gene: TRBJ2-6
clone size: .
D gene: .

CDR3 protein: CSVERRGGGYGYTF
CDR3 DNA: TGCAGCGTTGAACGGAGGGGAGGGGGCTATGGCTACACCTTC
V gene: TRBV29-1
J gene: TRBJ1-2
clone size: .
D gene: .

CDR3 protein: CASSLVPGNTGELFF
CDR3 DNA: TGTGCCAGCAGCTTAGTACCAGGGAACACCGGGGAGCTGTTTTTT
V gene: TRBV7-2
J gene: TRBJ2-2
clone size: once
D gene: .

CDR3 protein: CASSLSNYGYTF
CDR3 DNA: TGTGCCAGCAGCTTAAGCAACTATGGCTACACCTTC
V gene: TRBV7-2
J gene: TRBJ1-2
clone size: .
D gene: .

CDR3 protein: CASSDPTGENYGYTF
CDR3 DNA: TGTGCCAGCAGTGACCCCACGGGGGAAAACTATGGCTACACCTTC
V gene: TRBV2
J gene: TRBJ1-2
clone size: .
D gene: .

CDR3 protein: CASSPLASGRGSDTQYF
CDR3 DNA: TGCGCCAGCAGCCCCCTTGCTAGCGGGAGGGGGTCAGATACGCAGTATTTT
V gene: TRBV5-1
J gene: TRBJ2-3
clone size: .
D gene: TRBD2

CDR3 protein: CSARGGLGYTF
CDR3 DNA: TGCAGTGCTAGGGGAGGGTTGGGCTACACCTTC
V gene: TRBV20-1
J gene: TRBJ1-2
clone size: .
D gene: .

CDR3 protein: CAFQGVEKLFF
CDR3 DNA: TGTGCCTTCCAGGGGGTTGAAAAACTGTTTTTT
V gene: TRBV30
J gene: TRBJ1-4
clone size: few
D gene: TRBD1

CDR3 protein: CASSLTTQYGYTF
CDR3 DNA: TGTGCCAGCAGTTTAACTACTCAGTATGGCTACACCTTC
V gene: TRBV28
J gene: TRBJ1-2
clone size: .
D gene: .

CDR3 protein: CASRRVQNGYTF
CDR3 DNA: TGTGCCAGCCGCAGGGTTCAGAATGGCTACACCTTC
V gene: TRBV28
J gene: TRBJ1-2
clone size: .
D gene: .

CDR3 protein: CASSQDRIGTDTQYF
CDR3 DNA: TGCGCCAGCAGCCAAGATCGAATAGGCACAGATACGCAGTATTTT
V gene: TRBV4-3
J gene: TRBJ2-3
clone size: .
D gene: .

CDR3 protein: CASSRENREEKLFF
CDR3 DNA: TGTGCCAGCAGCCGAGAGAACAGGGAGGAAAAACTGTTTTTT
V gene: TRBV5-4
J gene: TRBJ1-4
clone size: .
D gene: .

CDR3 protein: CASSIASQNIQYF
CDR3 DNA: TGTGCCAGTAGTATTGCAAGTCAGAACATTCAGTACTTC
V gene: TRBV19
J gene: TRBJ2-4
clone size: .
D gene: .

CDR3 protein: CASSLEGGFTEAFF
CDR3 DNA: TGTGCCAGCAGCTTGGAAGGGGGTTTCACTGAAGCTTTCTTT
V gene: TRBV7-3
J gene: TRBJ1-1
clone size: once
D gene: .

CDR3 protein: CASSLDGGKGEQFF
CDR3 DNA: TGCGCCAGCAGCTTGGACGGGGGTAAAGGCGAGCAGTTCTTC
V gene: TRBV5-1
J gene: TRBJ2-1
clone size: few
D gene: .

CDR3 protein: CASSLASPGAYNEQFF
CDR3 DNA: TGTGCCAGCAGCTTAGCTAGCCCCGGGGCCTACAATGAGCAGTTCTTC
V gene: TRBV7-2
J gene: TRBJ2-1
clone size: .
D gene: .

CDR3 protein: CASSWGQGDQPQHF
CDR3 DNA: TGTGCCAGCAGCTGGGGACAGGGGGATCAGCCCCAGCATTTT
V gene: TRBV9
J gene: TRBJ1-5
clone size: .
D gene: TRBD1

CDR3 protein: CASSPPGLKSTDTQYF
CDR3 DNA: TGTGCCAGCAGTCCCCCGGGACTAAAAAGCACAGATACGCAGTATTTT
V gene: TRBV7-2
J gene: TRBJ2-3
clone size: .
D gene: TRBD2

CDR3 protein: CASSRLRDRANQPQHF
CDR3 DNA: TGTGCCAGTAGTCGCCTCCGGGACAGGGCCAATCAGCCCCAGCATTTT
V gene: TRBV19
J gene: TRBJ1-5
clone size: .
D gene: TRBD1

CDR3 protein: CASSRGTSGGSYEQYF
CDR3 DNA: TGTGCCAGCAGCAGAGGTACTAGCGGGGGCTCCTACGAGCAGTACTTC
V gene: TRBV7-2
J gene: TRBJ2-7
clone size: .
D gene: TRBD2

CDR3 protein: CASTTSGPYEQYF
CDR3 DNA: TGTGCCAGCACCACTAGCGGGCCCTACGAGCAGTACTTC
V gene: TRBV28
J gene: TRBJ2-7
clone size: once
D gene: TRBD2

CDR3 protein: CASSSDRWGTQYF
CDR3 DNA: TGTGCCAGCAGTTCCGACAGGTGGGGGACCCAGTACTTC
V gene: TRBV28
J gene: TRBJ2-5
clone size: .
D gene: .

CDR3 protein: CASSPWTGVNTEAFF
CDR3 DNA: TGTGCCAGCAGCCCTTGGACAGGGGTGAACACTGAAGCTTTCTTT
V gene: TRBV4-2
J gene: TRBJ1-1
clone size: .
D gene: TRBD1

CDR3 protein: CASRQSSGNTIYF
CDR3 DNA: TGTGCCAGCAGACAGAGCTCTGGAAACACCATATATTTT
V gene: TRBV6-5
J gene: TRBJ1-3
clone size: many
D gene: .

CDR3 protein: CASSHQEVRDKDTQYF
CDR3 DNA: TGTGCCAGCAGTCACCAAGAGGTCAGGGATAAAGATACGCAGTATTTT
V gene: TRBV6-2/TRBV6-3
J gene: TRBJ2-3
clone size: .
D gene: .

CDR3 protein: CASRLAGGINTDTQYF
CDR3 DNA: TGTGCCAGCCGACTAGCGGGGGGTATCAACACAGATACGCAGTATTTT
V gene: TRBV7-9
J gene: TRBJ2-3
clone size: .
D gene: TRBD2

CDR3 protein: CASSLDAGFTGELFF
CDR3 DNA: TGTGCCAGCAGCTTAGACGCGGGCTTCACCGGGGAGCTGTTTTTT
V gene: TRBV7-2
J gene: TRBJ2-2
clone size: few
D gene: .

CDR3 protein: CASSSGQRVNYGYTF
CDR3 DNA: TGTGCCAGCAGTTCGGGACAGCGTGTCAACTATGGCTACACCTTC
V gene: TRBV28
J gene: TRBJ1-2
clone size: few
D gene: TRBD1

CDR3 protein: CASSLTPGGQPQHF
CDR3 DNA: TGTGCCAGCAGTCTAACCCCCGGCGGTCAGCCCCAGCATTTT
V gene: TRBV28
J gene: TRBJ1-5
clone size: .
D gene: .

CDR3 protein: CASSIDRGPTNEKLFF
CDR3 DNA: TGTGCCAGCAGCATCGACAGGGGTCCTACTAATGAAAAACTGTTTTTT
V gene: TRBV5-4
J gene: TRBJ1-4
clone size: .
D gene: TRBD1

CDR3 protein: CASSRTGRNGYTF
CDR3 DNA: TGTGCCAGCAGTCGGACAGGGAGGAACGGCTACACCTTC
V gene: TRBV12-3/TRBV12-4
J gene: TRBJ1-2
clone size: .
D gene: TRBD1

CDR3 protein: CASSKRDRPSGLHF
CDR3 DNA: TGTGCCAGTAGTAAGCGGGACCGACCTTCGGGCCTCCACTTT
V gene: TRBV19
J gene: TRBJ1-6
clone size: once
D gene: .

CDR3 protein: CASSPTDRGGGQETQYF
CDR3 DNA: TGTGCCAGCTCACCAACCGACAGGGGAGGAGGCCAAGAGACCCAGTACTTC
V gene: TRBV18
J gene: TRBJ2-5
clone size: .
D gene: TRBD1

CDR3 protein: CASSQQGNYGYTF
CDR3 DNA: TGTGCCAGCAGCCAGCAGGGGAACTATGGCTACACCTTC
V gene: TRBV3-1/TRBV3-2
J gene: TRBJ1-2
clone size: .
D gene: .

CDR3 protein: CASSPKGNSPLHF
CDR3 DNA: TGTGCCAGCAGCCCAAAGGGGAATTCACCCCTCCACTTT
V gene: TRBV7-2
J gene: TRBJ1-6
clone size: .
D gene: .